This TCR beta chain was sequenced during a study of PD-1 blockade in classical Hodgkin lymphoma. Study-wide findings and caveats: Lower baseline TCR diversity marked trial partial responders and progressors. Reported findings placed baseline TCR diversity lower in newly diagnosed patients (compared with healthy donors).

Deletions cut 4 bases from V and 8 bases from J, with 18 bases between. The V gene's germline CDR1 is SQVTM and CDR2 ANQGSEA. CDR3 size: 14 residues. Following autologous stem cell transplantation, relapse occurred in every patient, and exposure to brentuximab vedotin varied. Remarks on this clone: Antigen unknown.

Data came from immunoSEQ multiplex PCR; TCRdb stores just in-frame clones and leaves some out. This table holds 10,000 to 15,000 clones, 80% found once. Sequenced material: peripheral blood mononuclear cells (PBMCs), taken at baseline. V usage is TRBV29-1 and J usage is TRBJ1-5, with a possible D match to TRBD1 (5 bases). The sequence came from a human donor with classical Hodgkin lymphoma. CDR3 nucleotides: TGCAGCGTTGGGGTGGGGGTACTACTGGAGCCCCAGCATTTT. It specifies CSVGVGVLLEPQHF.